Listed here are 26 T cell receptor beta chains from one sample, sequenced in a study of shared clonotypes between healthy human individuals. Measured with immunoSEQ multiplex PCR; TCRdb has only the in-frame clones, and not every one. The data hold roughly 1.5 million clones, with 95% to 99% observed a single time. Sequencing input: naive CD4+ T cells sorted from blood. As to subset: CD45RA+ positively selected. Source of these receptors: a man aged 30 to 45 in good health.

The chain is built from TRBV11-2 and TRBJ2-2, with 16 bases that match TRBD2. This CDR3 is built from 17 residues. Germline trimming cut 5 bases from V and 3 bases from J; bases unmatched to any gene: 3. CDR1 and CDR2 (germline): SGHAT, FQNNGV. The CDR3 sequence: CASSKGTSGRDTGELFF. CDR3 nucleotide sequence: TGTGCCAGCAGCAAAGGGACTAGCGGGAGGGACACCGGGGAGCTGTTTTTT.

This clone is a singleton in its sample. The gene calls are TRBV4-1 and TRBJ1-3; perhaps TRBD1 as D (5 bases). CDR1 MGHRA and CDR2 YSYEKL come from the germline V gene. This CDR3 contains 15 residues. Trimming pared 1 base from V and 1 base from J, leaving 8 bases between. The CDR3 region has the DNA TGCGCCAGCAGCCAAGTGGGGGTGTCTGGAAACACCATATATTTT. It is translated as CASSQVGVSGNTIYF.

V and J are TRBV5-1 and TRBJ2-7; 9 bases are shared with TRBD2. The junction had 4 bases not matched to a gene; V was cut back by 0 bases and J by 0 bases. This CDR3 has 16 residues. The germline V gene has CDR1 SGHRS and CDR2 YFSETQ. This CDR3 reads CASSLGLADDSYEQYF. The CDR3 nucleotides are TGCGCCAGCAGCTTGGGACTAGCGGACGACTCCTACGAGCAGTACTTC.

A word on this clone: This sample also contains other DNA sequences that code for the same CDR3. The chain joins TRBV18 to TRBJ2-7; D is unclear. Between the trimmed V and J ends, which lost 4 bases and 0 bases, there was a span of 7 bases. From germline, CDR1 is KGHSH and CDR2 LQKENI. The CDR3 is 13 amino acids. The CDR3 DNA is TGTGCCAGCTCACAAGGGTTCTCCTACGAGCAGTACTTC. The encoded protein is CASSQGFSYEQYF.

V and J are TRBV7-3 and TRBJ2-1; TRBD2 agrees at 7 bases. This CDR3 is 15 amino acids long. V lost 5 bases and J lost 8; bases outside the gene matches: 12. CDR1 and CDR2 (germline): SGHTA, FQGTGA. CDR3 in DNA: TGTGCCAGCAGCGCCGCTAGCGGAGTAACGGATGAGCAGTTCTTC. It yields the protein CASSAASGVTDEQFF.

This sequence joins TRBV5-1 and TRBJ1-4; 8 bases line up with TRBD1. This CDR3 contains 14 residues. Germline V gives CDR1 SGHRS, CDR2 YFSETQ. Trimming cost V 4 bases and J 7 bases; bases outside gene matches: 6. CDR3 region: CASSPTGVGEKLFF. In nucleotides, the CDR3 is TGCGCCAGCAGCCCGACAGGGGTTGGTGAAAAACTGTTTTTT.

The chain is built from TRBV29-1 and TRBJ2-1; 7 nucleotides agree with TRBD2. The junction had 12 bases not matched to a gene; V was cut back by 6 bases and J by 4 bases. The CDR3 contains 15 residues. Germline loops: CDR1 SQVTM, CDR2 ANQGSEA. The CDR3 nucleotides are TGCAGCGTCCTCCCACTGGCGGGGGTTTACAATGAGCAGTTCTTC. This encodes CSVLPLAGVYNEQFF.

This chain connects TRBV19 to TRBJ1-3; D gene unclear. Trimming removed 3 bases at V and 4 bases at J, with 10 bases between. This CDR3 comprises 14 residues. Germline V gene sequence: CDR1 LNHDA, CDR2 SQIVND (reference sequence). The CDR3 DNA is TGTGCCAGTAGTATTTTCGGCTTGGGAAACACCATATATTTT. This encodes CASSIFGLGNTIYF. Variable domain in full (rest from reference TRBV19 and TRBJ1-3): DGGITQSPKYLFRKEGQNVTLSCEQNLNHDAMYWYRQDPGQGLRLIYYSQIVNDFQKGDIAEGYSVSREKKESFPLTVTSAQKNPTAFYLCASSIFGLGNTIYFGEGSWLTVV.

The rearrangement joins TRBV9 to TRBJ2-2; tentative D call: TRBD2 (5 bases). V was pared by 4 bases and J by 1 base, with 17 bases between. CDR3 length: 17 residues. Germline V gene lookup returns CDR1 SGDLS and CDR2 YYNGEE. CDR3 protein: CASSTRTVGLNTGELFF. In nucleotides, the CDR3 is TGTGCCAGCAGCACCCGGACTGTTGGCCTGAACACCGGGGAGCTGTTTTTT.

The V gene is TRBV27, the J gene TRBJ2-5; TRBD1 might be the D (6 bases). The germline V gene has CDR1 MNHEY and CDR2 SMNVEV (reference sequence). Deletions cut 8 bases from V and 14 bases from J, with 27 bases between. The CDR3 contains 14 residues. The CDR3 DNA reads TGTGCCAGCCTCCCGCTGCCGGACAGAGGGGTAGTTTACTTC. It specifies CASLPLPDRGVVYF.

The V call is TRBV7-9, the J call TRBJ1-2, with TRBD1 matching 7 bases. Trimming removed 7 bases from V and 4 bases from J; junction bases left unmatched: 9. The CDR3 loop spans 14 amino acids. Germline loops: CDR1 SEHNR, CDR2 FQNEAQ (reference sequence). The CDR3 DNA follows: TGTGCCAGCACTCCGGAGGGGGCTAGCTATGGCTACACCTTC. Translated, it gives CASTPEGASYGYTF.

The rearrangement links TRBV10-3 to TRBJ1-1, with TRBD1 as a possible D gene (5 bases). Germline lookup yields CDR1 ENHRY and CDR2 SYGVKD. V was clipped by 3 bases and J by 6 bases, with 14 bases between them. This CDR3 contains 14 residues. CDR3 in amino acids: CAISERGAGAEAFF. CDR3 sequence (DNA): TGTGCCATCAGTGAAAGAGGGGCTGGGGCTGAAGCTTTCTTT.

This chain connects TRBV5-1 to TRBJ2-1, with D possibly TRBD1 on 6 matching bases. The ends were cut back, 7 bases at V and 0 bases at J, with 11 bases in the middle. Germline V gene sequence: CDR1 SGHRS, CDR2 YFSETQ. This CDR3 is 14 amino acids long. The CDR3 DNA is TGCGCCAGCGGGGGCTTGGGCTCCTACAATGAGCAGTTCTTC. Protein: CASGGLGSYNEQFF.

The chain joins TRBV5-1 to TRBJ2-7, with 7 bases identical to TRBD1. Germline V gene sequence: CDR1 SGHRS, CDR2 YFSETQ. Trimming at V came to 4 bases and at J to 0 bases, leaving 10 bases not matched to a gene. This CDR3 comprises 16 residues. The CDR3 reads CASSRPSGQFSYEQYF. The CDR3 bases are TGCGCCAGCAGCAGGCCCTCGGGACAGTTCTCCTACGAGCAGTACTTC.

The V gene is TRBV19, the J gene TRBJ2-1; 7 nucleotides agree with TRBD2. This CDR3 comprises 15 residues. The germline gives CDR1 LNHDA, CDR2 SQIVND (reference sequence). V was pared by 2 bases and J by 4 bases, with 5 bases of the junction left unmatched. The CDR3 protein is CASSIRAGIYNEQFF. CDR3 nucleotide sequence: TGTGCCAGTAGTATACGAGCGGGGATTTACAATGAGCAGTTCTTC.

This sequence joins TRBV28 and TRBJ2-4; a weak D match, TRBD1 (6 bases). Trimming stripped 4 bases from V and 0 bases from J, with 13 bases between. CDR1 is MDHEN and CDR2 is SYDVKM in the germline V gene. This CDR3 spans 16 amino acids. CDR3 sequence reads: CASSSRQVLAKNIQYF. The DNA for the CDR3 is TGTGCCAGCAGTTCTAGACAGGTACTAGCCAAAAACATTCAGTACTTC.

The V call is TRBV28, the J call TRBJ1-1; 7 nucleotides align to TRBD1. V shed 5 bases and J 4 bases; nucleotides not matched to a gene: 7. CDR3 length: 14 residues. Germline CDR1 is MDHEN and CDR2 is SYDVKM. The DNA for the CDR3 is TGTGCCAGCAGTCCTACAGGGGACCGCACTGAAGCTTTCTTT. It translates to CASSPTGDRTEAFF.

The chain carries TRBV9 and TRBJ2-1; weak D call: TRBD2 (5 bases). CDR3 length: 16 residues. Trimming took 4 bases from V and 8 from J, leaving 22 bases between them. Germline CDR1 is SGDLS and CDR2 is YYNGEE. The CDR3 sequence is CASSSQTRDPAYEQFF. CDR3 in DNA: TGTGCCAGCAGCTCACAAACTAGGGATCCCGCCTATGAGCAGTTCTTC.

The chain joins TRBV29-1 to TRBJ2-1; 7 bases are shared with TRBD2. CDR1 and CDR2 (germline): SQVTM, ANQGSEA. The trim removed 7 bases at V and 1 base at J, leaving 7 bases unmatched. This CDR3 spans 14 amino acids. The CDR3 DNA sequence: TGCAGCGCTTTGGCGGGAGTGTCCTACAATGAGCAGTTCTTC. Translation gives CSALAGVSYNEQFF.

This chain connects TRBV19 to TRBJ2-7; weak D call: TRBD2 (6 bases). Per the germline V gene, CDR1 is LNHDA and CDR2 is SQIVND (reference sequence). V lost 5 bases and J 3 bases, leaving 14 bases between the germline ends. This CDR3 spans 14 amino acids. The CDR3, as DNA: TGTGCCAGTAGTGCCGGGAGCAGGGACTACGAGCAGTACTTC. Amino acids: CASSAGSRDYEQYF.

This chain links TRBV18 with TRBJ2-5; 7 bases line up with TRBD1. The CDR3 runs 13 residues. The junction had 8 bases not matched to a gene; V was cut back by 4 bases and J by 9 bases. CDR1 and CDR2 from the germline V gene are KGHSH and LQKENI. CDR3 DNA: TGTGCCAGCTCACTCCAAGGACAGGTAGCCCAGTACTTC. Protein product: CASSLQGQVAQYF. Using reference TRBV18 and TRBJ2-5 for the parts outside the CDR3, the full variable domain is NAGVMQNPRHLVRRRGQEARLRCSPMKGHSHVYWYRQLPEEGLKFMVYLQKENIIDESGMPKERFSAEFPKEGPSILRIQQVVRGDSAAYFCASSLQGQVAQYFGPGTRLLVL.

This chain joins TRBV27 and TRBJ2-7; D perhaps matches TRBD2 (5 bases). V was trimmed by 3 bases and J by 12 bases, leaving 12 bases between them. The CDR3 has 11 residues. Germline V lookup: CDR1 MNHEY, CDR2 SMNVEV (reference sequence). The CDR3 here is CASSFGLEMYF. CDR3 DNA: TGTGCCAGCAGTTTCGGACTTGAGATGTACTTC.

This rearrangement joins TRBV7-2 to TRBJ2-1; no firm D call. The germline gives CDR1 SGHTA, CDR2 FQGNSA. The CDR3 is 14 amino acids. The V end lost 4 bases, the J end lost 1 base, and 8 bases lay between the germline ends. CDR3 sequence reads: CASSSYRSYNEQFF. The CDR3, as DNA: TGTGCCAGCAGCTCCTACCGATCCTACAATGAGCAGTTCTTC.

V gene TRBV30 combines with J gene TRBJ2-5; 8 positions match TRBD1. Germline V gene lookup returns CDR1 GTSNPN and CDR2 SVGIG (reference sequence). The CDR3 runs to 14 residues. With 4 bases clipped from V and 1 base from J, the junction kept 5 bases outside the gene matches. The CDR3, as DNA: TGTGCCTGGACCTTAGACAGGGGCCAAGAGACCCAGTACTTC. Its translation is CAWTLDRGQETQYF.

As to this clone: Other DNA sequences in the same sample also yield this CDR3. The chain joins TRBV5-1 to TRBJ2-1; 11 bases are shared with TRBD1. CDR1 SGHRS and CDR2 YFSETQ come from the germline V gene. There are 15 residues in the CDR3. J was trimmed by 5 bases and V by 4 bases; bases with no gene match: 5. The CDR3, as DNA: TGCGCCAGCAGCAGCGGACAGGGGGCGAACAATGAGCAGTTCTTC. This sequence encodes CASSSGQGANNEQFF.

This chain joins TRBV7-9 and TRBJ2-1; TRBD1 matches at 9 bases. Germline trimming cut 0 bases from V and 8 bases from J; bases unmatched to any gene: 2. Germline values: CDR1 SEHNR, CDR2 FQNEAQ (reference sequence). There are 14 residues in the CDR3. The CDR3 region is CASSLATGGDEQFF. The DNA for the CDR3 is TGTGCCAGCAGCTTAGCCACAGGGGGCGATGAGCAGTTCTTC.